The 27 T cell receptor beta chains given below trace back to one sample, sequenced in a study of cytomegalovirus exposure and HLA in healthy donors. PCR amplification relied on 60 Vbeta primers (plus 13 Jbeta primers). Some clones are missing from TCRdb's copy, which holds only in-frame ones; the method was immunoSEQ multiplex PCR. The sample holds around 150,000 clones, around 74% seen once. The specimen was PBMCs. Receptors were obtained from a man aged 50 to 59 in good health and CMV-seropositive.

The chain uses TRBV5-6 and TRBJ2-1; weak D call: TRBD1 (6 bases). Germline loops: CDR1 SGHDT, CDR2 YYEEEE. This CDR3 has 12 amino acids. V lost 2 bases and J lost 7, with 7 bases in between. CDR3 residues: CASSFRGNEQFF. CDR3 sequence (DNA): TGTGCCAGCAGCTTCAGGGGAAATGAGCAGTTCTTC.

Here the CDR3 reads CASRETLTTDTQYF. CDR3 DNA: TGTGCCAGCAGGGAGACCCTCACCACAGATACGCAGTATTTT. The chain recombines TRBV11-2 with TRBJ2-3; no firm D call. V was pared by 6 bases and J by 2 bases, with 12 bases between. The CDR3 loop spans 14 amino acids. Germline CDR1 SGHAT, CDR2 FQNNGV.

The V call is TRBV10-1, the J call TRBJ2-3, with D unresolved. From germline, CDR1 is WNHNN and CDR2 SYGVQD (reference sequence). Trimming left V 0 bases short and J 6 bases short, with 4 bases between. The CDR3 sequence is 12 residues long. As DNA, the CDR3 is TGCGCCAGCAGTGAGTCCTATGATACGCAGTATTTT. Its translation: CASSESYDTQYF.

V and J are TRBV21-1 and TRBJ2-1; TRBD1 reflects the table's D call only, with no check against the DNA. TRBV21-1 has pseudogene status. This CDR3 is built from 17 residues. Here the CDR3 reads CASSQKGPRDRGYEQFF. CDR3 nucleotide sequence: TGTGCCAGCAGCCAAAAAGGGCCCCGGGACAGGGGGTATGAGCAGTTCTTC.

The CDR3 nucleotides read TGCGCCAGCAGCTTGGAGGGGTCAGATACGCAGTATTTT. It specifies CASSLEGSDTQYF. This chain joins TRBV5-1 and TRBJ2-3; D might be TRBD1 (5 bases). The V and J ends lost 0 bases and 4 bases respectively, with 6 bases between them. The CDR3 length is 13 residues. Looked up from germline, CDR1 is SGHRS and CDR2 is YFSETQ. Full variable domain (missing parts from reference TRBV5-1 and TRBJ2-3): KAGVTQTPRYLIKTRGQQVTLSCSPISGHRSVSWYQQTPGQGLQFLFEYFSETQRNKGNFPGRFSGRQFSNSRSEMNVSTLELGDSALYLCASSLEGSDTQYFGPGTRLTVL.

This chain links TRBV5-4 with TRBJ1-2, with unresolved D. The CDR3 covers 13 residues. Trimming removed 7 bases from V and 4 bases from J, with 14 bases in between. Per germline, CDR1 SGHNT and CDR2 YYREEE (reference sequence). In DNA, the CDR3 is TGTGCCAGCTACAAGAGCCCAGGCTATGGCTACACCTTC. Translated, it gives CASYKSPGYGYTF. The full variable domain, completed using reference TRBV5-4 and TRBJ1-2, is ETGVTQSPTHLIKTRGQQVTLRCSSQSGHNTVSWYQQALGQGPQFIFQYYREEENGRGNFPPRFSGLQFPNYSSELNVNALELDDSALYLCASYKSPGYGYTFGSGTRLTVV.

A single count supports this clone. The chain employs TRBV4-2 and TRBJ1-1, with D hard to call. Trimming removed 1 base from V and 8 bases from J, with 5 bases in between. Germline loops: CDR1 LGHNA, CDR2 YNFKEQ. The CDR3 contains 11 residues. The DNA of the CDR3 is TGTGCCAGCAGCCAAGGGCAAGAAGCTTTCTTT. Protein product: CASSQGQEAFF.

The chain employs TRBV11-3 and TRBJ2-5, with D possibly TRBD1 on 6 matching bases. The length of the CDR3 is 15 residues. Germline V gene sequence: CDR1 SGHNT, CDR2 YENEEA. V lost 6 bases and J 5 bases, leaving 19 bases between the germline ends. CDR3 amino acids: CASSSGTSIVETQYF. CDR3 DNA: TGTGCCAGCAGTTCCGGGACATCGATTGTCGAGACCCAGTACTTC.

The chain uses TRBV5-1 and TRBJ1-1, with TRBD1 matching 8 bases. CDR3 length equals 15 residues. Germline CDR1 reads SGHRS; CDR2 reads YFSETQ. Trimming took 8 bases from V and 1 from J; bases not matched to a gene: 10. The CDR3 sequence is CASAYADRGNTEAFF. The CDR3 bases are TGCGCCAGTGCCTACGCCGACAGGGGGAACACTGAAGCTTTCTTT.

The CDR3 protein is CASSLEGAMRTEAFF. The DNA of the CDR3 is TGTGCCAGCAGCTTGGAGGGGGCTATGAGGACTGAAGCTTTCTTT. The chain couples TRBV5-4 to TRBJ1-1; 7 bases are a match to TRBD1. Per germline, CDR1 SGHNT and CDR2 YYREEE (reference sequence). CDR3 length: 15 amino acids. V lost 0 bases, J lost 5 bases, and 7 bases stayed unmatched.

The V call is TRBV7-2, the J call TRBJ2-3, with D possibly TRBD1 on 6 matching bases. The ends were cut back, 6 bases at V and 7 bases at J, with 8 bases in the middle. This CDR3 spans 11 amino acids. In germline, CDR1 is SGHTA, CDR2 FQGNSA. In nucleotides, the CDR3 is TGTGCCAGCAGTGGGGGCAATACGCAGTATTTT. This translates into CASSGGNTQYF. The variable domain in full, with the rest retrieved from reference TRBV7-2 and TRBJ2-3, is GAGVSQSPSNKVTEKGKDVELRCDPISGHTALYWYRQSLGQGLEFLIYFQGNSAPDKSGLPSDRFSAERTGGSVSTLTIQRTQQEDSAVYLCASSGGNTQYFGPGTRLTVL.

J is TRBJ2-7 and V is TRBV7-9; 8 nucleotides line up with TRBD1. The CDR3 is 13 amino acids. Germline V gene lookup returns CDR1 SEHNR and CDR2 FQNEAQ (reference sequence). V dropped 5 bases and J dropped 4; count of bases not matched to a gene: 4. In nucleotides, the CDR3 is TGTGCCAGCAGCCTCCGGGACAGGTACGAGCAGTACTTC. Its translation is CASSLRDRYEQYF.

The chain couples TRBV7-8 to TRBJ2-3; weak D call: TRBD2 (6 bases). This CDR3 spans 15 amino acids. The V and J ends lost 0 bases and 0 bases respectively, with 7 bases between them. In germline, CDR1 is SGHVS, CDR2 FQNEAQ. CDR3 residues: CASSLAGTSTDTQYF. The CDR3 DNA sequence: TGTGCCAGCAGCTTAGCAGGGACTAGCACAGATACGCAGTATTTT.

This clone appeared a single time. This chain joins TRBV4-1 and TRBJ1-2; 8 bases are a match to TRBD1. This CDR3 is built from 16 residues. Germline assignment: CDR1 MGHRA and CDR2 YSYEKL. J was trimmed by 8 bases and V by 0 bases; bases with no gene match: 11. CDR3 loop: CASSQDRGTGLRGYTF. CDR3 DNA sequence: TGCGCCAGCAGCCAAGATCGGGGGACAGGTCTGAGGGGCTACACCTTC.

The rearrangement joins TRBV28 to TRBJ2-7; TRBD1 matches at 10 bases. Germline V gene data show CDR1 as MDHEN and CDR2 as SYDVKM. Losses at the gene ends were 3 bases for V and 2 bases for J; bases not matched to a gene: 4. The CDR3 is made up of 15 amino acids. CDR3 coding DNA: TGTGCCAGCAGTTTCTTCGGACAGGGGGCCTACGAGCAGTACTTC. Translation: CASSFFGQGAYEQYF.

The rearrangement joins TRBV5-1 to TRBJ2-7, with D possibly matching TRBD2 (5 bases). Trimming cost V 0 bases and J 6 bases, with 16 bases left between them. CDR1 and CDR2 (germline): SGHRS, YFSETQ. The CDR3 consists of 15 residues. CDR3 in DNA: TGCGCCAGCAGCTTGGGATCGGGGTCGAGCAGCGAGCAGTACTTC. It translates to CASSLGSGSSSEQYF. Full variable domain (outside the CDR3, taken from reference TRBV5-1 and TRBJ2-7): KAGVTQTPRYLIKTRGQQVTLSCSPISGHRSVSWYQQTPGQGLQFLFEYFSETQRNKGNFPGRFSGRQFSNSRSEMNVSTLELGDSALYLCASSLGSGSSSEQYFGPGTRLTVT.

CDR3 residues: CASSHGTSSYEQYF. The CDR3 DNA follows: TGCGCCAGCAGCCACGGGACAAGTTCCTACGAGCAGTACTTC. V is TRBV5-1 and J is TRBJ2-7, with D possibly matching TRBD1 (6 bases). V was pared by 4 bases and J by 1 base, with 12 bases between. CDR3 length equals 14 residues. The germline V gene has CDR1 SGHRS and CDR2 YFSETQ.

The genes are TRBV19 and TRBJ2-5, with D possibly TRBD1 on 5 matching bases. The J call may be wrong; the DNA end is better matched by TRBJ2-7. This CDR3 has 15 amino acids. The V gene's germline CDR1 is LNHDA and CDR2 SQIVND (reference sequence). The CDR3 reads CASSPNRGGSYEQYF. In DNA, the CDR3 is TGTGCCAGTAGTCCGAATAGGGGTGGCTCCTACGAGCAGTACTTC.

The genes are TRBV27 and TRBJ2-1; TRBD1 matches at 10 bases. Losses at the gene ends were 8 bases for V and 3 bases for J; bases not matched to a gene: 4. The CDR3 runs to 14 residues. Germline loops: CDR1 MNHEY, CDR2 SMNVEV (reference sequence). For the CDR3, the DNA is TGTGCCAGCGGGCGGGACAGGGGCTACAATGAGCAGTTCTTC. This translates into CASGRDRGYNEQFF.

The rearrangement joins TRBV5-4 to TRBJ2-2, with 13 bases identical to TRBD2. Germline assignment: CDR1 SGHNT and CDR2 YYREEE (reference sequence). The CDR3 totals 16 residues. V lost 0 bases to trimming and J lost 5 bases; unmatched junction nucleotides: 1. The CDR3 bases are TGTGCCAGCAGCTTGGGACTAGCGGGAGGTACCGGGGAGCTGTTTTTT. Translating it yields CASSLGLAGGTGELFF.

V is TRBV5-1 and J is TRBJ2-1; 8 positions agree with TRBD2. Germline V lookup: CDR1 SGHRS, CDR2 YFSETQ. The ends lost 4 bases at V and 6 bases at J; junction bases unmatched: 6. The length of the CDR3 is 14 residues. The CDR3 protein is CASSEKTSVNEQFF. CDR3 nucleotides: TGCGCCAGCAGCGAGAAGACTAGCGTCAATGAGCAGTTCTTC.

The chain employs TRBV5-1 and TRBJ2-1, with 14 positions matching TRBD2. The CDR3 length is 15 residues. Germline CDR1 reads SGHRS; CDR2 reads YFSETQ. The V and J ends lost 4 bases and 10 bases, in that order; junction bases with no gene match: 7. CDR3 nucleotide sequence: TGCGCCAGCAGCGCCGGGACTAGCGGGAGAAGCGAGCAGTTCTTC. Its translation is CASSAGTSGRSEQFF.

This chain uses TRBV4-1 with TRBJ2-1, with 10 bases fitting TRBD2. Germline V CDR1 and CDR2: MGHRA, YSYEKL. The ends lost 3 bases at V and 8 bases at J; junction bases unmatched: 10. The CDR3 extends over 16 amino acids. DNA of the CDR3: TGCGCCAGCAGCCATCCACGGGCTAGCGGGAGCCATGAGCAGTTCTTC. Its protein is CASSHPRASGSHEQFF.

The CDR3 DNA follows: TGTGCCAGTCTCCGGGACACTTCAGTCCATGGCTACACCTTC. Translating it yields CASLRDTSVHGYTF. This chain links TRBV28 with TRBJ1-2, with D possibly being TRBD1 (6 bases). Germline lookup yields CDR1 MDHEN and CDR2 SYDVKM. The V and J ends lost 9 bases and 6 bases respectively, with 20 bases between them. This CDR3 is 14 amino acids long.

The chain recombines TRBV28 with TRBJ1-2; 9 bases match TRBD1. V lost 7 bases and J lost 7; bases outside the gene matches: 1. Looked up from germline, CDR1 is MDHEN and CDR2 is SYDVKM. This CDR3 has 11 amino acids. The CDR3 loop is CASTTGGGYTF. The CDR3 DNA follows: TGTGCCAGCACGACAGGGGGTGGCTACACCTTC.

This rearrangement joins TRBV6-1 to TRBJ2-5, with 8 nucleotides matching TRBD1. This CDR3 is built from 15 residues. The V and J ends lost 8 bases and 2 bases, in that order; junction bases with no gene match: 10. CDR1 and CDR2 from the germline V gene are MNHNS and SASEGT. CDR3 loop: CASRKDRVGQETQYF. CDR3 nucleotides: TGTGCCAGCCGGAAGGACAGGGTGGGGCAAGAGACCCAGTACTTC.

The chain recombines TRBV28 with TRBJ2-7, with D perhaps matching TRBD1 (6 bases). The V end lost 6 bases, the J end lost 3 bases, and 15 bases lay between the germline ends. Germline CDR1 is MDHEN and CDR2 is SYDVKM. The CDR3 extends over 14 amino acids. The CDR3, as DNA: TGTGCCAGCAGGCCGGGACACCCAATCTACGAGCAGTACTTC. Amino acids: CASRPGHPIYEQYF.